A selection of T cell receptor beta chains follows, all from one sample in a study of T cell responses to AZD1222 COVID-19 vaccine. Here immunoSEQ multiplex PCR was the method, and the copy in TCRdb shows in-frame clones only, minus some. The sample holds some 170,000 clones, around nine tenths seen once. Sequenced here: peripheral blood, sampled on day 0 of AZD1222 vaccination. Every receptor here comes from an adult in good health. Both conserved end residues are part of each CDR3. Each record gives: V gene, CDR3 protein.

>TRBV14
CASSQGDGFYEKLFF
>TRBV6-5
CASSLIADYEQYF
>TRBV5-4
CASSPGQPLATNEKLFF
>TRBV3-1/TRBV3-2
CASSQDDIHEQYF
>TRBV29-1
CSVVMTGLNTEAFF
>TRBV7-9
CASSSIGVNYGYTF
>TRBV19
CASSNGAELSSYNSPLHF
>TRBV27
CASSLQGSYQETQYF
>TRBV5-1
CASSAGQGMVEQFF
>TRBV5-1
CASSLAPAFNEQYF
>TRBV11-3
CASSLGPRNTEAFF
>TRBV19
CASSIVGSSTDTQYF
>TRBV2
CALRTAFNTGELFF
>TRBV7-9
CASSLRQGSENYGYTF
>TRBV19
CASRGRQGSDNEQFF
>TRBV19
CASSMSGVRIYNEQFF
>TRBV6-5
CASSPQGNYGYTF
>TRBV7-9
CASFPPQGLDTQYF
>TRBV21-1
CASRVRQTNNEQFF
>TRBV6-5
CASTQGTYEQYF
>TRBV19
CASSIVQTANYGYTF
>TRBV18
CASSRENWNTEAFF
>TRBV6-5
CASSYSTGEAFF
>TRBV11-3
CASSTGTSTDTQYF
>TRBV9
CASSVEQGNSPLHF
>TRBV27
CASSSLIRGGRREGYTF
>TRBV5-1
CASSLATGGPYGYTF
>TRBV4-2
CASSPEEAGYNEQFF
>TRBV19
CASTLRTPANTGELFF
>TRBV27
CASSLSASHRGRNSPLHF
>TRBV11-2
CASSEGSLNTGELFF
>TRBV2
CASSDGGGYYGYTF
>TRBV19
CASSTLQRKAFF
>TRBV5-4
CASSLAIFSEAFF
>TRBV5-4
CASSSGLDYKDTQYF
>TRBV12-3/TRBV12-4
CASRDGVSYEQYF
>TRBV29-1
CSVEDQRTDYGYTF